These T cell receptor beta chains were read from a single sample in a study of T cell repertoires in cytomegalovirus infection. TCRdb re-called the reads through MiXCR, storing one row per CDR3 protein. The data show 250,000 or so distinct CDR3 sequences, 15% to 20% seen once. Source material: CD8+ T cells from PBMCs. The receptors stem from a human donor in good health (CMV status not recorded). Some clones in this sample may be carry-over from other donors' samples. Both conserved end residues are part of each CDR3. D genes are given only for firm matches. Clone sizes are given selectively: once, few, many, or a class where the clone is expanded.

v_gene,d_gene,abundance,j_gene,len,CDR3nt,CDR3aa
TRBV4-1,NA,few,TRBJ2-2,14,TGCGCCAGCAGCCTGCCAGGGTCTCCCGGGGAGCTGTTTTTT,CASSLPGSPGELFF
TRBV29-1,TRBD1,few,TRBJ1-2,12,TGCTCCGGGACAGGGGGCGACTATGGCTACACCTTC,CSGTGGDYGYTF
TRBV5-5,TRBD1,many,TRBJ1-1,18,TGTGCCAGCAGCTTGGCCCTGGCAGGGGGCGATTTCAGCACTGAAGCTTTCTTT,CASSLALAGGDFSTEAFF
TRBV15,TRBD1,NA,TRBJ2-7,16,TGTGCCACCAGCAGAGGGGACAGAGGTTCGTCCTACGAGCAGTACTTC,CATSRGDRGSSYEQYF
TRBV2,NA,NA,TRBJ1-2,12,TGTAGCCAGCACGGGGGCCCCTATGGCTACACCTTC,CSQHGGPYGYTF
TRBV2,TRBD2,NA,TRBJ2-2,17,TGTGCCAGCAGTTGGACTAGCGGGGGGCCCGACACCGGGGAGCTGTTTTTT,CASSWTSGGPDTGELFF
TRBV6-5,NA,NA,TRBJ1-5,17,TGTGCCAGCAGTTCCCGCGAGGTCACCCACAGCAATCAGCCCCAGCATTTT,CASSSREVTHSNQPQHF
TRBV5-6,NA,few,TRBJ2-5,14,TGTGCCAGCAGACGGACGGGCGATCAGGAGACCCAGTACTTC,CASRRTGDQETQYF
TRBV6-2/TRBV6-3,TRBD1,NA,TRBJ1-2,15,TGTGCCAGCAGTTCCGAACAGGACAGGGCGCAAGGCTACACCTTC,CASSSEQDRAQGYTF
TRBV12-5,NA,NA,TRBJ2-1,13,TGTGCTAGTGGTTTGCCTTCCGGGCTTGGGGAGTTCTTC,CASGLPSGLGEFF
TRBV12-3/TRBV12-4,TRBD1,many,TRBJ1-5,16,TGTGCCAGCAGCGACCACGGACAGGGGAGAAATCAGCCCCAGCATTTT,CASSDHGQGRNQPQHF
TRBV28,TRBD1,few,TRBJ1-5,14,TGTGCCAGCAGTTTCGGGACAGGGAGACAGCCCCAGCATTTT,CASSFGTGRQPQHF
TRBV12-5,NA,NA,TRBJ2-1,16,TGTGCTAGTGGTGTTTCAGGGGGGCCGGCGGGGAATGAGCAGTTCTTC,CASGVSGGPAGNEQFF
TRBV28,TRBD1,NA,TRBJ1-2,14,TGTGCCAACACCAGACAGGGTGGACACTATGGCTACACCTTC,CANTRQGGHYGYTF
TRBV7-9,TRBD1,many,TRBJ2-2,17,TGTGCCAGCAGCACGCTCCGGGACAGGGCGACCACCGGGGAGCTGTTTTTT,CASSTLRDRATTGELFF
TRBV7-8,NA,many,TRBJ1-4,12,TGTGCCAGCAGCGGCAGGGTGGAAAAACTGTTTTTT,CASSGRVEKLFF
TRBV9,NA,few,TRBJ2-2,15,TGTGCCAGCAGCGTAGGGGGGACTCACACCGGGGAGCTGTTTTTT,CASSVGGTHTGELFF
TRBV12-3/TRBV12-4,TRBD1,many,TRBJ1-1,14,TGTGCCAGCAGTCGAGGGGGCGCCGGCACTGAAGCTTTCTTT,CASSRGGAGTEAFF
TRBV19,TRBD2,NA,TRBJ2-1,17,TGTGCCAGTAGTACGGTTCCTCCAGCGGGGGGATCCAATGAGCAGTTCTTC,CASSTVPPAGGSNEQFF
TRBV19,TRBD2,NA,TRBJ2-1,14,TGTGCCAGTAGTACGGGGGGCTCCTACAATGAGCAGTTCTTC,CASSTGGSYNEQFF
TRBV12-3/TRBV12-4,NA,few,TRBJ2-5,14,TGTGCCAGCAGCCTAGGGCTGGCTCAAGAGACCCAGTACTTC,CASSLGLAQETQYF
TRBV7-8,NA,many,TRBJ2-7,15,TGTGCCAGCAGCTCACCTGGGCAGGGGTTAGGCGAGCAGTACTTC,CASSSPGQGLGEQYF
TRBV4-1,NA,NA,TRBJ1-1,16,TGCGCCAGCAGCCAAGATCTTACGAGGCGTGTCACTGAAGCTTTCTTT,CASSQDLTRRVTEAFF
TRBV9,NA,NA,TRBJ1-2,14,TGTGCCAGCAGCTGGGGCCAGGCGAACTATGGCTACACCTTC,CASSWGQANYGYTF
TRBV6-6,NA,NA,TRBJ1-2,16,TGTGCCAGCAGTTACCCCCAAGCCTACGGGAACTATGGCTACACCTTC,CASSYPQAYGNYGYTF
TRBV5-1,NA,NA,TRBJ2-1,14,TGCGCCAGCAGCCCATTGGGGGACTACAATGAGCAGTTCTTC,CASSPLGDYNEQFF
TRBV28,TRBD1,NA,TRBJ2-7,14,TGTGCCAGCGGGGACAGCTCGTCCTCCTACGAGCAGTACTTC,CASGDSSSSYEQYF
TRBV6-6,NA,few,TRBJ2-3,16,TGTGCCAGCAGTTACTCGGACAGCATTAGCACAGATACGCAGTATTTT,CASSYSDSISTDTQYF
TRBV29-1,NA,NA,TRBJ1-2,12,TGCAGCGTTGATCAGGAGGGCTATGGCTACACCTTC,CSVDQEGYGYTF
TRBV7-2,NA,many,TRBJ2-7,14,TGTGCCAGCAGCTTATGGGGGGTTGAGTACGAGCAGTACTTC,CASSLWGVEYEQYF
TRBV7-9,NA,NA,TRBJ2-1,14,TGTGCCAGCAGCTTAGTCCTCTCCTACAATGAGCAGTTCTTC,CASSLVLSYNEQFF
TRBV4-1,TRBD1,few,TRBJ1-5,16,TGCGCCAGCAGCTTTCACCCGGACAGGGGCTATCAGCCCCAGCATTTT,CASSFHPDRGYQPQHF
TRBV7-9,NA,few,TRBJ1-1,15,TGTGCCAGCAGCTTATGGCCGGGGGTGAACACTGAAGCTTTCTTT,CASSLWPGVNTEAFF
TRBV15,NA,NA,TRBJ1-6,16,TGTGCCACCAGCAGAGATGCGGCAGAAAATAATTCACCCCTCCACTTT,CATSRDAAENNSPLHF
TRBV12-3/TRBV12-4,NA,many,TRBJ1-1,12,TGTGCCAGCAGCTTGCCCCGACAGAAAGCTTTCTTT,CASSLPRQKAFF
TRBV20-1,NA,once,TRBJ2-1,11,TGCAGTGCTAGAGAAGCAGTTGAGCAGTTCTTC,CSAREAVEQFF
TRBV6-2/TRBV6-3,NA,few,TRBJ2-7,17,TGTGCCAGCAGTCCTATTTATACAGGACCCAACTCCTACGAGCAGTACTTC,CASSPIYTGPNSYEQYF
TRBV5-8,TRBD1,few,TRBJ2-3,11,TGTGCCAGCAGTCATACAGGGGGCACGTATTTT,CASSHTGGTYF
TRBV24-1,TRBD1,NA,TRBJ1-5,17,TGTGCCACCAGTGATTCCAGGGGGCGTACGGTCAATCAGCCCCAGCATTTT,CATSDSRGRTVNQPQHF
TRBV13,TRBD1,NA,TRBJ2-7,15,TGTGCCAGCAGCAACACAGGGGACCCCTCCTACGAGCAGTACTTC,CASSNTGDPSYEQYF
TRBV12-3/TRBV12-4,NA,NA,TRBJ1-1,8,TGTGCCAGCACTAACACCCAGTTT,CASTNTQF
TRBV14,NA,many,TRBJ2-7,16,TGTGCCAGCAGCCGGGCCCGACAAGGCCTCACCTACGAGCAGTACTTC,CASSRARQGLTYEQYF
TRBV7-8,NA,many,TRBJ2-5,12,TGTGCCAGCAGCTTGACCGGGGGGACCCAGTACTTC,CASSLTGGTQYF
TRBV6-2/TRBV6-3,NA,NA,TRBJ1-1,18,TGTGCCAGCAGTTACTCCTCGGACGGGCAGATCTTGAACACTGAAGCTTTCTTT,CASSYSSDGQILNTEAFF
TRBV28,NA,NA,TRBJ2-3,12,TGTGCCAGCAGAAGTACTGGGTGGACGCAGTATTTT,CASRSTGWTQYF
TRBV14,NA,NA,TRBJ2-3,17,TGTGCCAGCAGCCAAGAGCACCCGGGACTGAGCACAGATACGCAGTATTTT,CASSQEHPGLSTDTQYF
TRBV6-2/TRBV6-3,NA,NA,TRBJ1-1,14,TGTGCCAGCAGAGCCACGGGGCTGAACACTGAAGCTTTCTTT,CASRATGLNTEAFF
TRBV7-2,NA,many,TRBJ2-7,15,TGTGCCAGCAGCTCCTGGGGTAGAGATTCGGACGAGCAGTACTTC,CASSSWGRDSDEQYF
TRBV5-4,NA,few,TRBJ1-2,13,TGTGCCAGCAGCTGGACAGTGTCTTATGGCTACACCTTC,CASSWTVSYGYTF
TRBV7-9,NA,many,TRBJ1-1,18,TGTGCCAGCAAAGGCGAACAGGCCGTGGTTCAGAGCAACACTGAAGCTTTCTTT,CASKGEQAVVQSNTEAFF
TRBV29-1,NA,NA,TRBJ2-7,13,TGCAGCGTGCTATCAGGAGAAGTCTACGAGCAGTACTTC,CSVLSGEVYEQYF
TRBV7-2,NA,many,TRBJ2-7,13,TGTGCCAGCAGCTTATATCGCGCCTACGAGCAGTACTTC,CASSLYRAYEQYF